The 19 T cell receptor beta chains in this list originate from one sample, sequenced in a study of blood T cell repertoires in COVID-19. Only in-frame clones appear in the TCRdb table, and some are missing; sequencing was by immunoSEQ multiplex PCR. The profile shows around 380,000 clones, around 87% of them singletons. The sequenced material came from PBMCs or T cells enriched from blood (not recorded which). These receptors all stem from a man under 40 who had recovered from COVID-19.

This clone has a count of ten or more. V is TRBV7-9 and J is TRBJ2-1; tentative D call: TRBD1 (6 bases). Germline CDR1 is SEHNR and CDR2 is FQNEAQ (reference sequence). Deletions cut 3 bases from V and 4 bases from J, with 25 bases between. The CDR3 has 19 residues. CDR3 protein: CASSFYQPRDISFYNEQFF. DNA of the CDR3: TGTGCCAGCAGCTTCTATCAGCCCCGGGACATAAGCTTTTACAATGAGCAGTTCTTC.

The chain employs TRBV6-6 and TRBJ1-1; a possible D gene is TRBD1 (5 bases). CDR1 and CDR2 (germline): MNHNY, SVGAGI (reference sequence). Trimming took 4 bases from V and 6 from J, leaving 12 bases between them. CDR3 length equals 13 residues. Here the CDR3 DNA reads TGTGCCAGCAGTTCAATAGGGGCGTCTGAAGCTTTCTTT. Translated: CASSSIGASEAFF.

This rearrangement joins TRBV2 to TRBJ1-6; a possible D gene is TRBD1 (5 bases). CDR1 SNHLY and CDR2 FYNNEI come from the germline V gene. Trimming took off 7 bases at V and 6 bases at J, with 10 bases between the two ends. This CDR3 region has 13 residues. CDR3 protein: CASTGVPNSPLHF. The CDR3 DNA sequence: TGTGCCAGCACGGGGGTTCCTAATTCACCCCTCCACTTT. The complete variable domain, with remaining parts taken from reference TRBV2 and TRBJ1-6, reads EPEVTQTPSHQVTQMGQEVILRCVPISNHLYFYWYRQILGQKVEFLVSFYNNEISEKSEIFDDQFSVERPDGSNFTLKIRSTKLEDSAMYFCASTGVPNSPLHFGNGTRLTVT.

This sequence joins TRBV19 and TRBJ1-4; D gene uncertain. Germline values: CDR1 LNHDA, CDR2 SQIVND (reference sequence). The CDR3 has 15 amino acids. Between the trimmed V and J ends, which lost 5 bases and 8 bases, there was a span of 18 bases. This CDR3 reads CASSPMSGREEKLFF. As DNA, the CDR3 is TGTGCCAGTAGTCCAATGTCGGGGAGGGAGGAAAAACTGTTTTTT.

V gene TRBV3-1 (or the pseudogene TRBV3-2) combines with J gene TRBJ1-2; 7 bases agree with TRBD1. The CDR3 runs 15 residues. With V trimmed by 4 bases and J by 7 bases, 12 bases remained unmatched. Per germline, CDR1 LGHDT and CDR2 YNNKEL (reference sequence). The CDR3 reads CASSPLTGTAGGYTF. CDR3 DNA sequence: TGTGCCAGCAGCCCCTTGACAGGGACAGCTGGTGGCTACACCTTC.

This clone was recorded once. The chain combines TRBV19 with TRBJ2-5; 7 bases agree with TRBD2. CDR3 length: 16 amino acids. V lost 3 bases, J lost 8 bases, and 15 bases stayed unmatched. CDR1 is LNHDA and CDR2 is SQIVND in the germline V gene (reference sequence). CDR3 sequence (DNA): TGTGCCAGTAGTATTGGGGGAGGGAGCGGGGCTGTAACCCAGTACTTC. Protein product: CASSIGGGSGAVTQYF.

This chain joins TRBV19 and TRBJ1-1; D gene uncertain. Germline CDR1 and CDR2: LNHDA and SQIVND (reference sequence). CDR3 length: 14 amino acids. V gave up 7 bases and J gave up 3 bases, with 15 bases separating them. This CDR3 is CASNWAGGDTEAFF. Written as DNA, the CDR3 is TGTGCCAGTAATTGGGCAGGCGGGGACACTGAAGCTTTCTTT.

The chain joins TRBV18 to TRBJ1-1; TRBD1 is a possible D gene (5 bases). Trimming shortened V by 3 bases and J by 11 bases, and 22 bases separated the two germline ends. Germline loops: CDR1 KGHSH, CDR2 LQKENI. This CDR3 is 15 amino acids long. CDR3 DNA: TGTGCCAGCTCACCTCTCCGGGTCCAGCCGGGGGATGCTTTCTTT. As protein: CASSPLRVQPGDAFF.

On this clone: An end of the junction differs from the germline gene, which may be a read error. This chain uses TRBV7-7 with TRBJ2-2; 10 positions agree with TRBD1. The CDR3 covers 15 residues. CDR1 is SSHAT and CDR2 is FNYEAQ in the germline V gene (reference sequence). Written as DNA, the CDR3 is TGTGCTAGCAGCTCCGGGACAGGGGCGTCCGGGGAGCTGTTTTTT. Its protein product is CASSSGTGASGELFF.

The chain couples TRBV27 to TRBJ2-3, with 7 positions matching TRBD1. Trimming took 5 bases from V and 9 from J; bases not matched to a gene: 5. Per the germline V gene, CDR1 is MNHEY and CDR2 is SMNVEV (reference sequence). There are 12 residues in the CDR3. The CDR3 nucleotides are TGTGCCAGCAGTCTTGACAGGGTAACGCAGTATTTT. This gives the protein CASSLDRVTQYF.

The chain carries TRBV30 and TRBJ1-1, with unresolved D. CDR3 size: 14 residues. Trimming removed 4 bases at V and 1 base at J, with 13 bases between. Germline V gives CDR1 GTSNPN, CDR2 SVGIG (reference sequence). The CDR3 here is CAWISRLPNTEAFF. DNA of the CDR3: TGTGCCTGGATTTCCAGGCTACCGAACACTGAAGCTTTCTTT.

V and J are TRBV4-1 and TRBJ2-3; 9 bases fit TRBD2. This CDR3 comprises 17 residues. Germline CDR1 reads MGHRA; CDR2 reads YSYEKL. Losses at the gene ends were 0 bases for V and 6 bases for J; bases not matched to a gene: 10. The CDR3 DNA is TGCGCCAGCAGCCAAGAGGCGGGGGTAGCGGGGGCGGATACGCAGTATTTT. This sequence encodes CASSQEAGVAGADTQYF.

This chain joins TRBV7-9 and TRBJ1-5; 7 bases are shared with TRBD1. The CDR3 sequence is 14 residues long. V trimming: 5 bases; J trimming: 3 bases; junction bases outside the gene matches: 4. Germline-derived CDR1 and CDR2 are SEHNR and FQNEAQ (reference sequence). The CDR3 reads CASSPGQYNQPQHF. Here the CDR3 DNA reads TGTGCCAGCAGCCCGGGACAGTACAATCAGCCCCAGCATTTT. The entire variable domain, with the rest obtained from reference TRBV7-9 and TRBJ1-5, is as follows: DTGVSQNPRHKITKRGQNVTFRCDPISEHNRLYWYRQTLGQGPEFLTYFQNEAQLEKSRLLSDRFSAERPKGSFSTLEIQRTEQGDSAMYLCASSPGQYNQPQHFGDGTRLSIL.

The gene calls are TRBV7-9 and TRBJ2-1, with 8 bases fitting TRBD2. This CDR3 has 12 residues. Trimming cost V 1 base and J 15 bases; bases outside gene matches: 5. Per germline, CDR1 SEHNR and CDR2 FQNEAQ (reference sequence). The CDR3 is CASSLESGLGFF. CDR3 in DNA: TGTGCCAGCAGCTTAGAATCGGGACTAGGGTTCTTC.

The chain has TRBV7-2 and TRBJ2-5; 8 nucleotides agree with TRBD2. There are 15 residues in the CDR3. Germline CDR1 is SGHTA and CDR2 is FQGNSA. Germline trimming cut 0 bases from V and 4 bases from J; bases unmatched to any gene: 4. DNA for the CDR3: TGTGCCAGCAGCTTAGCCGGGGGGGAGAGAGAGACCCAGTACTTC. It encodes CASSLAGGERETQYF.

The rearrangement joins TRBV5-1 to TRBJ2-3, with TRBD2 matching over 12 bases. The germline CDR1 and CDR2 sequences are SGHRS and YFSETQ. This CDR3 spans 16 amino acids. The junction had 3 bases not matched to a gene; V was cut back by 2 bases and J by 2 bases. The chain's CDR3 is CASSFGTSGFTDTQYF. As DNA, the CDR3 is TGCGCCAGCAGCTTTGGGACTAGCGGGTTCACAGATACGCAGTATTTT.

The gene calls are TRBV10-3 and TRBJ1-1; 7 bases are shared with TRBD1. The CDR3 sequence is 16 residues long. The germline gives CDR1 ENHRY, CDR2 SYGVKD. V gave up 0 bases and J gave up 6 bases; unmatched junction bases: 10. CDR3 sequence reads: CAISESRGGASAEAFF. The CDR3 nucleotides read TGTGCCATCAGTGAGTCGAGAGGGGGCGCGAGTGCTGAAGCTTTCTTT.

CDR3 amino acids: CASSLRDRGFHGYTF. DNA for the CDR3: TGTGCCAGCAGCCTCCGGGACAGGGGATTCCATGGCTACACCTTC. The rearrangement joins TRBV5-6 to TRBJ1-2, with TRBD1 identical over 10 bases. The CDR3 extends over 15 amino acids. The ends lost 4 bases at V and 6 bases at J; junction bases unmatched: 9. The germline V gene encodes CDR1 SGHDT and CDR2 YYEEEE.

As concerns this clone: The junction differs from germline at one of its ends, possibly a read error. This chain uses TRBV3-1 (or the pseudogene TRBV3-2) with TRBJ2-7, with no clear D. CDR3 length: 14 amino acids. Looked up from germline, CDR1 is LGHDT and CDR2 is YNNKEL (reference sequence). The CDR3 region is CASSQLGPSSEQYF. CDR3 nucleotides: TGTGCCAGCAGCCAACTAGGCCCATCCTCCGAGCAGTACTTC.